The clone carrying this TCR beta chain was seen once. The antigen is unknown. The junction departs from germline at one end; a sequencing error may be responsible. The sample is drawn from a study of blood T cells in healthy people across ages. Whole-study results and caveats: Diversity was higher, and naive CD4+ cells more numerous, in long-lived donors than in aged donors. Strong correlation linked observed beta diversity and percent naive T cells. The donors' CMV status was not determined, possibly confounding changes in expanded clonotypes.

The V gene's germline CDR1 is MNHEY and CDR2 SVGAGI. This CDR3 has 15 amino acids. PCR was performed a second time for 7 to 11 cycles using a sample-barcoded 5' primer and a J-beta primer mix. TCRdb processed the 5' RACE reads anew with MiXCR; each CDR3 protein has one entry. The table lists about 1.7 million distinct CDR3 sequences, over 25% of them singletons. Sequenced: blood. This TCR was sampled from a young woman in good health. The V gene is TRBV6-5, the J gene TRBJ2-5, with 9 nucleotides matching TRBD2. The CDR3 nucleotides are TGTGCCAGCAGTTATTTCCTAGCGGGGCAAGGGACCCAGTACTTC. Its translation: CASSYFLAGQGTQYF.